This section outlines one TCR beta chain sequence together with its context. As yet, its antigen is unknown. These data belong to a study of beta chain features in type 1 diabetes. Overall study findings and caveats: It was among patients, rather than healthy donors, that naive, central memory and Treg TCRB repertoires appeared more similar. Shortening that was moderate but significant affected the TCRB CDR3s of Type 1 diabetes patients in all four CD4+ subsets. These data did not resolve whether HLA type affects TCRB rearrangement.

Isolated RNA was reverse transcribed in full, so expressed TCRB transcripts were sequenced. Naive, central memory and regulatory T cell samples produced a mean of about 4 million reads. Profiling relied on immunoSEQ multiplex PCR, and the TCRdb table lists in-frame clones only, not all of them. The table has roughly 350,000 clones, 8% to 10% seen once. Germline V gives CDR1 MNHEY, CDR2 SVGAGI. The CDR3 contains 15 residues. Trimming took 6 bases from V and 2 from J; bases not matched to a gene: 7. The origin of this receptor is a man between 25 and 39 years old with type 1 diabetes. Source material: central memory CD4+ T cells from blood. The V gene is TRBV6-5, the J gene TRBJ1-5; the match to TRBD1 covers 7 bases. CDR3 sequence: CASSPQGIGNQPQHF. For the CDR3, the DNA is TGTGCCAGCAGCCCACAGGGGATCGGCAATCAGCCCCAGCATTTT.